Listed here are 29 T cell receptor beta chains from one sample, sequenced in a study of T cell responses to AZD1222 COVID-19 vaccine. The method was immunoSEQ multiplex PCR; TCRdb's version includes in-frame clones alone and lacks a portion of them. The repertoire holds about 130,000 clones, with 88% as singletons. The sequenced sample was peripheral blood, obtained on day 0 of AZD1222 vaccination. All receptors come from an adult in good health.

The chain has TRBV4-1 and TRBJ1-1; D is ambiguous. Trimming took 0 bases from V and 0 from J, leaving 8 bases between them. Looked up from germline, CDR1 is MGHRA and CDR2 is YSYEKL. The CDR3 consists of 15 residues. CDR3 amino acids: CASSQDRQLNTEAFF. In DNA form, the CDR3 reads TGCGCCAGCAGCCAAGATAGGCAGCTGAACACTGAAGCTTTCTTT.

A note on this clone: The junction departs from germline at one end; a sequencing error may be responsible. V usage is TRBV3-1 (or the pseudogene TRBV3-2) and J usage is TRBJ2-5; D unclear. CDR1 is LGHDT, CDR2 YNNKEL, per germline (reference sequence). This CDR3 comprises 15 residues. The CDR3 DNA reads as TGTGCCAGCAGCCGTTCCGAGAAGGCGCAAGGGACCCAGTACTTC. Its protein is CASSRSEKAQGTQYF.

This sequence joins TRBV5-4 and TRBJ2-5; D may be TRBD2 (5 bases). Germline CDR1 SGHNT, CDR2 YYREEE (reference sequence). The CDR3 totals 15 residues. Trimming pared 4 bases from V and 0 bases from J, leaving 13 bases between. Here the CDR3 reads CASSPRGNYQETQYF. The CDR3 DNA sequence: TGTGCCAGCAGCCCCCGAGGGAATTACCAAGAGACCCAGTACTTC.

V gene TRBV5-4 combines with J gene TRBJ1-3; TRBD1 aligns across 7 bases. Germline assignment: CDR1 SGHNT and CDR2 YYREEE (reference sequence). CDR3 size: 16 residues. V was pared by 5 bases and J by 4 bases, with 12 bases of the junction left unmatched. Here the CDR3 reads CASRIGGTAVGNTIYF. CDR3 nucleotide sequence: TGTGCCAGCAGAATTGGTGGGACAGCGGTGGGAAACACCATATATTTT. Full variable domain (rest looked up from reference TRBV5-4 and TRBJ1-3): ETGVTQSPTHLIKTRGQQVTLRCSSQSGHNTVSWYQQALGQGPQFIFQYYREEENGRGNFPPRFSGLQFPNYSSELNVNALELDDSALYLCASRIGGTAVGNTIYFGEGSWLTVV.

In this sample, this clone turned up a few times. CDR3 sequence reads: CASSSEVGRDSYNEQFF. In DNA form, the CDR3 reads TGTGCCAGCAGTTCCGAAGTCGGGAGGGACAGCTACAATGAGCAGTTCTTC. The rearrangement joins TRBV6-2 or TRBV6-3 to TRBJ2-1; D is perhaps TRBD2 (8 bases). The V end was cut by 4 bases, the J end by 3 bases, with 19 bases between. The CDR3 has 17 residues. CDR1 is MNHEY, CDR2 SVGEGT, per germline.

This sequence joins TRBV18 and TRBJ2-3, with D maybe TRBD1 (6 bases). This CDR3 is 15 amino acids long. In germline, CDR1 is KGHSH, CDR2 LQKENI. V gave up 3 bases and J gave up 0 bases, with 10 bases separating them. For the CDR3, the DNA is TGTGCCAGCTCACCGGTGGGGACAAGCACAGATACGCAGTATTTT. This sequence encodes CASSPVGTSTDTQYF. Filled out from reference TRBV18 and TRBJ2-3, the complete variable domain reads NAGVMQNPRHLVRRRGQEARLRCSPMKGHSHVYWYRQLPEEGLKFMVYLQKENIIDESGMPKERFSAEFPKEGPSILRIQQVVRGDSAAYFCASSPVGTSTDTQYFGPGTRLTVL.

The genes are TRBV19 and TRBJ2-7; weak D call: TRBD2 (7 bases). The CDR3 has 14 residues. CDR1 is LNHDA, CDR2 SQIVND, per germline (reference sequence). V lost 6 bases and J 5 bases, leaving 17 bases between the germline ends. The DNA of the CDR3 is TGTGCCAGTAGGGGGGGGCAGGGTAGCAACGAGCAGTACTTC. Amino acids: CASRGGQGSNEQYF.

This rearrangement joins TRBV11-2 to TRBJ2-5; unclear D gene. Germline CDR1 reads SGHAT; CDR2 reads FQNNGV. The CDR3 covers 12 residues. Trimming stripped 6 bases from V and 0 bases from J, with 5 bases between. CDR3 DNA: TGTGCCAGCAGACTGTACCAAGAGACCCAGTACTTC. It codes for CASRLYQETQYF.

The chain joins TRBV24-1 to TRBJ2-1, with 11 bases lining up with TRBD2. The CDR3 loop spans 17 amino acids. Germline V gives CDR1 KGHDR, CDR2 SFDVKD. V shed 4 bases, J shed 1 base, and the junction held 5 bases outside the gene matches. The CDR3: CATSDPSSGRSYNEQFF. Here the CDR3 DNA reads TGTGCCACCAGTGACCCCTCTAGCGGGAGGTCCTACAATGAGCAGTTCTTC.

The count of this clone is one. The V gene is TRBV2, the J gene TRBJ1-2, with D perhaps TRBD1 (6 bases). Germline values: CDR1 SNHLY, CDR2 FYNNEI. Trimming pared 4 bases from V and 0 bases from J, leaving 12 bases between. This CDR3 has 15 amino acids. The CDR3 DNA follows: TGTGCCAGCAGTGTATTAGGGGGGGCTAACTATGGCTACACCTTC. It specifies CASSVLGGANYGYTF.

As regards this clone: The same CDR3 can be traced to other DNA sequences in this sample. The chain combines TRBV2 with TRBJ1-5; D possibly corresponds to TRBD1 (5 bases). Germline CDR1 is SNHLY and CDR2 is FYNNEI. The CDR3 consists of 13 residues. V lost 5 bases to trimming and J lost 4 bases, with 9 bases between them. The CDR3 region is CASSRDRNQPQHF. For the CDR3, the DNA is TGTGCCAGCAGTAGGGACCGTAATCAGCCCCAGCATTTT.

For this clone: One end of the junction does not line up with germline, which may come from a read error. This sequence joins TRBV20-1 and TRBJ2-7, with D perhaps matching TRBD2 (6 bases). This CDR3 has 11 amino acids. CDR1 is DFQATT and CDR2 is SNEGSKA in the germline V gene (reference sequence). CDR3 DNA: TGCAGTGCTAGTGCCCTAGCGACTAGGAGATTC. This gives the protein CSASALATRRF.

This rearrangement joins TRBV6-1 to TRBJ2-5; TRBD2 matches at 10 bases. The CDR3 covers 16 residues. Germline loops: CDR1 MNHNS, CDR2 SASEGT. V lost 4 bases to trimming and J lost 5 bases; unmatched junction nucleotides: 10. The CDR3: CASSGTSGGALETQYF. The CDR3 DNA reads as TGTGCCAGCAGTGGTACGAGCGGGGGGGCCTTGGAGACCCAGTACTTC.

The J gene is TRBJ2-2, the V gene TRBV28; 7 bases are a match to TRBD2. Germline CDR1 is MDHEN and CDR2 is SYDVKM. This CDR3 has 14 amino acids. After removal of 6 bases from V and 5 bases from J, the junction contained 6 bases not matched to a gene. In DNA form, the CDR3 reads TGTGCCAGCAGCCGGGGGGTAGGGACCGGGGAGCTGTTTTTT. Protein sequence: CASSRGVGTGELFF.

For this clone: One end of the junction varies from germline; a read error may be responsible. The CDR3 loop is CASRVDRDTGELFF. The CDR3, as DNA: TGTGCTAGCAGGGTAGACCGGGACACCGGGGAGCTGTTTTTT. V is TRBV7-7 and J is TRBJ2-2; tentatively, D is TRBD1 (5 bases). This CDR3 region has 14 residues. Germline CDR1 SSHAT, CDR2 FNYEAQ (reference sequence).

The chain has TRBV19 and TRBJ1-3, with 7 bases that match TRBD1. The CDR3 has 15 residues. Trimming took 6 bases from V and 0 from J; bases not matched to a gene: 5. Per germline, CDR1 LNHDA and CDR2 SQIVND (reference sequence). The CDR3 region has the DNA TGTGCCAGTAGCCTCGGGACAGCCTCTGGAAACACCATATATTTT. Protein product: CASSLGTASGNTIYF.

The chain has TRBV19 and TRBJ2-2, with TRBD1 as a possible D gene (6 bases). The length of the CDR3 is 15 residues. V dropped 7 bases and J dropped 4 bases, with 16 bases sitting between them. Germline assignment: CDR1 LNHDA and CDR2 SQIVND (reference sequence). Here the CDR3 reads CASNGQFVATGELFF. The CDR3 coding sequence is TGTGCCAGTAATGGACAGTTTGTAGCCACCGGGGAGCTGTTTTTT.

The CDR3 is CASSEVLGTSGTYNEQFF. The CDR3, as DNA: TGTGCCAGCAGTGAAGTTCTTGGAACTAGCGGTACCTACAATGAGCAGTTCTTC. The genes are TRBV6-1 and TRBJ2-1; 8 positions agree with TRBD2. The CDR3 spans 18 residues. With V trimmed by 1 base and J by 2 bases, 10 bases remained unmatched. CDR1 and CDR2 (germline): MNHNS, SASEGT.

This rearrangement joins TRBV5-1 to TRBJ1-6; a weak D match, TRBD1 (5 bases). Trimming pared 0 bases from V and 7 bases from J, leaving 8 bases between. The CDR3 sequence is 14 residues long. Germline-derived CDR1 and CDR2 are SGHRS and YFSETQ. The CDR3 spells CASSLEGSNSPLHF. For the CDR3, the DNA is TGCGCCAGCAGCTTGGAGGGGTCCAATTCACCCCTCCACTTT.

The genes are TRBV18 and TRBJ1-2, with 10 bases matching TRBD1. The CDR3 totals 17 residues. V dropped 3 bases and J dropped 4; count of bases not matched to a gene: 11. Germline CDR1 reads KGHSH; CDR2 reads LQKENI. This CDR3 is CASSPTTTTGGGYGYTF. For the CDR3, the DNA is TGTGCCAGCTCACCGACGACTACGACAGGGGGCGGCTATGGCTACACCTTC.

This chain joins TRBV6-6 and TRBJ2-5; 10 positions agree with TRBD1. CDR3 length: 15 residues. After removal of 4 bases from V and 2 bases from J, the junction contained 4 bases not matched to a gene. Germline V gene data show CDR1 as MNHNY and CDR2 as SVGAGI (reference sequence). The CDR3 sequence is CASSSRDRGQETQYF. CDR3 nucleotides: TGTGCCAGCAGTTCACGGGACAGGGGACAAGAGACCCAGTACTTC.

The rearrangement joins TRBV5-1 to TRBJ2-2; possible D gene TRBD2, 5 bases. Trimming removed 6 bases at V and 4 bases at J, with 13 bases between. The CDR3 contains 14 residues. CDR1 is SGHRS, CDR2 YFSETQ, per germline. In DNA, the CDR3 is TGCGCCAGCAACGAACCTAGCCGCACCGGGGAGCTGTTTTTT. This gives the protein CASNEPSRTGELFF.

The J gene is TRBJ1-4, the V gene TRBV2; 10 positions agree with TRBD1. Looked up from germline, CDR1 is SNHLY and CDR2 is FYNNEI. V was clipped by 5 bases and J by 3 bases; unmatched bases: 3. This CDR3 spans 15 amino acids. The CDR3 reads CASSRDRGPNEKLFF. The CDR3 region has the DNA TGTGCCAGCAGTCGGGACAGGGGACCTAATGAAAAACTGTTTTTT.

The chain carries TRBV3-1 (or the pseudogene TRBV3-2) and TRBJ1-6; D call uncertain. The germline V gene has CDR1 LGHDT and CDR2 YNNKEL (reference sequence). The ends were cut back, 4 bases at V and 5 bases at J, with 9 bases in the middle. The CDR3 length is 14 residues. The CDR3 is CASSLLRDNSPLHF. The CDR3 DNA reads TGTGCCAGCAGCCTACTGAGGGATAATTCACCCCTCCACTTT.

The chain recombines TRBV19 with TRBJ1-5; D is unclear. From germline, CDR1 is LNHDA and CDR2 SQIVND (reference sequence). CDR3 length: 17 residues. V lost 2 bases to trimming and J lost 0 bases, with 14 bases between them. CDR3 in DNA: TGTGCCAGTAGTATACTCCCTACCAGAGATAGCAATCAGCCCCAGCATTTT. Its protein is CASSILPTRDSNQPQHF.

V and J are TRBV4-3 and TRBJ1-6; D may be TRBD1 (5 bases). The V and J ends lost 0 bases and 7 bases respectively, with 10 bases between them. The germline V gene encodes CDR1 LGHNA and CDR2 YSLEER. The CDR3 is made up of 15 amino acids. CDR3 DNA sequence: TGCGCCAGCAGCCAAGACGGGACGCTAAATTCACCCCTCCACTTT. It translates to CASSQDGTLNSPLHF.

This chain joins TRBV5-1 and TRBJ2-7; 8 positions match TRBD2. CDR1 and CDR2 (germline): SGHRS, YFSETQ. CDR3 length: 14 residues. V gave up 4 bases and J gave up 7 bases; unmatched junction bases: 10. The CDR3 DNA follows: TGCGCCAGCAGCCCAGCGGGAGCTGGGACGGAGCAGTACTTC. Amino acids: CASSPAGAGTEQYF.

CDR3 region: CASSSTGSSGANVLTF. In nucleotides, the CDR3 is TGCGCCAGCAGCTCGACGGGAAGCTCTGGGGCCAACGTCCTGACTTTC. J is TRBJ2-6 and V is TRBV5-1; the D gene is possibly TRBD2 (5 bases). Trimming removed 3 bases at V and 0 bases at J, with 10 bases between. The CDR3 is 16 residues long. Germline V gene data show CDR1 as SGHRS and CDR2 as YFSETQ.

The chain links TRBV6-6 to TRBJ1-4; D is unclear. The CDR3 is 12 amino acids. The germline CDR1 and CDR2 sequences are MNHNY and SVGAGI (reference sequence). Deletions cut 5 bases from V and 5 bases from J, with 6 bases between. The CDR3 nucleotides are TGTGCCAGCAGTCAACGGAATGAAAAACTGTTTTTT. It yields the protein CASSQRNEKLFF.